This entry is about one T cell receptor (beta chain). What it recognizes is unknown. Treatment here: around 19 received Ad26.COV2.S at low or high dose, single or two shots; about 5 received placebo; per-sample allocation not given. Specimen acquisition occurred on day 63 following the initial vaccine or placebo injection. The sample comes from a study of Ad26.COV2.S vaccination and SARS-CoV-2 variants. The data were produced by immunoSEQ multiplex PCR, yet TCRdb's version contains in-frame clones alone and is incomplete. Among more than 300,000 clones listed, 88% were seen once. Notes on the study in general: Responses of spike-specific T cells (both CD8+ and CD4+) reportedly showed substantial breadth after vaccination.

Germline V lookup: CDR1 SGHRS, CDR2 YFSETQ. The CDR3 runs to 15 residues. Trimming took 0 bases from V and 10 from J, leaving 19 bases between them. This chain joins TRBV5-1 and TRBJ1-1, with D possibly TRBD1 on 6 matching bases. Sequencing used peripheral blood, obtained in a trial of Ad26.COV2.S vaccine versus placebo. The clonotype comes from a person between 18 and 65 years old who received the Ad26.COV2.S COVID-19 vaccine or a placebo. CDR3 residues: CASSLVGAGLLSAFF. CDR3 nucleotides: TGCGCCAGCAGCTTGGTGGGGGCGGGTTTGTTGTCAGCTTTCTTT. The full variable domain, its missing parts supplied by reference TRBV5-1 and TRBJ1-1, is KAGVTQTPRYLIKTRGQQVTLSCSPISGHRSVSWYQQTPGQGLQFLFEYFSETQRNKGNFPGRFSGRQFSNSRSEMNVSTLELGDSALYLCASSLVGAGLLSAFFGQGTRLTVV.